This T cell receptor (beta chain) was profiled in a study of T cells in Graves' hyperthyroidism and ophthalmopathy. The CDR3 runs to 17 residues. J lost 0 bases, V lost 1 base, and 6 bases had no gene match. Authors of the study amplified TCR beta CDR3 regions from RNA transcripts. The HTBI primer set served for first-round RT-PCR of the TCR CDR3. TCRdb fed the multiplex PCR reads into MiXCR, producing one record per CDR3 protein. The sample yields about 560,000 distinct CDR3 sequences, approximately 16% seen once. The sequence derives from a woman between 18 and 30 years old with Graves' hyperthyroidism. Input material: blood. V is TRBV12-3 or TRBV12-4 and J is TRBJ2-4; 7 bases align to TRBD2. The CDR3 reads CASSLGISGIAKNIQYF. DNA of the CDR3: TGTGCCAGCAGTTTAGGCATAAGCGGGATAGCCAAAAACATTCAGTACTTC.